This TCR beta chain comes out of a study of T cell responses to AZD1222 COVID-19 vaccine. Findings and limits, study-wide: Dominant CD4 TCR responses targeted spike regions 160-218 and 743-854.

The count of this clone is one. Its antigen is as yet unknown. Looked up from germline, CDR1 is MNHEY and CDR2 is SMNVEV (reference sequence). Germline trimming cut 6 bases from V and 2 bases from J; bases unmatched to any gene: 14. The CDR3 is made up of 18 amino acids. Generated by immunoSEQ multiplex PCR, the TCRdb table keeps only in-frame clones and is missing some. Found here are roughly 120,000 clones, almost 95% of them singletons; the top ten hold about 1.6%. This sample comprised peripheral blood, obtained 28 days after the second AZD1222 dose. V gene TRBV27 combines with J gene TRBJ1-5; 9 positions match TRBD1. This sequence originates from an adult who received the AZD1222 COVID-19 vaccine. The CDR3 DNA sequence: TGTGCCAGCAGCGATCGGGACAGGGCATACTATGGCAATCAGCCCCAGCATTTT. Translation gives CASSDRDRAYYGNQPQHF.